This T cell receptor beta chain was identified in a study of T-cell memory formation after mild COVID-19. Study conclusions and caveats: From day 15 to 85, contracting clones were balanced between CD4 and CD8, whereas later expanders leaned toward CD4+. Mostly located in CM and EM were contracting CD4+ clones, with contracting CD8+ clones located in EMRA.

TCRdb recomputed calls from the 5' RACE reads with MiXCR, one row per CDR3 protein. This sample has roughly 450,000 distinct CDR3 sequences, with 18% found just once. This clonotype was counted ten times or more. Antigen specificity is unknown. The sample comprised PBMCs or a T cell subset sorted from them (not recorded which). This TCR was sampled from an adult woman who had mild COVID-19 (a few samples of this study predate the infection). Cell type and time point are not known.

The CDR3 DNA reads TGTGCCAGCGGCGGGGGTTTCAATGAGCAGTTCTTC. Translated: CASGGGFNEQFF. This chain connects TRBV7-2 to TRBJ2-1; 7 bases map to TRBD2. Germline loops: CDR1 SGHTA, CDR2 FQGNSA. J gave up 6 bases and V 8 bases, and 4 bases lay outside the gene matches. CDR3 length equals 12 residues.